This T cell receptor beta chain was obtained from a study of blood T cell repertoires in COVID-19. At the level of the study: Researchers got acute and convalescent COVID-19 samples from the United States, Italy and Spain. T cells, B-cell-depleted T cells, or PBMCs supplied cDNA or gDNA.

Which cohort a participant joined came from the clinical history participants gave. Original processing notes: Amplification of reference gene primers was used by the study to estimate nucleated cell counts. This table comes from immunoSEQ multiplex PCR, and its TCRdb copy is limited to in-frame clones, with some not included. V and J calls and clone size are those listed in that table; D and trimming were worked out from the DNA. This table holds 300,000 to 500,000 clones, roughly 90% found once. The sequence came from a woman aged 25 to 39 with acute COVID-19. Sample: PBMCs or T cells enriched from blood (not recorded which).

CDR3 sequence reads: CASSPGQGFSYNSPLHF. CDR3 nucleotide sequence: TGTGCCAGCAGCCCCGGGCAGGGGTTCTCCTATAATTCACCCCTCCACTTT. The V gene is TRBV11-2, the J gene TRBJ1-6, with D perhaps TRBD1 (6 bases). V lost 5 bases, J lost 0 bases, and 14 bases lay in between. The CDR3 is made up of 17 amino acids. Germline V gene sequence: CDR1 SGHAT, CDR2 FQNNGV. The variable domain in full, completed from reference TRBV11-2 and TRBJ1-6, reads EAGVAQSPRYKIIEKRQSVAFWCNPISGHATLYWYQQILGQGPKLLIQFQNNGVVDDSQLPKDRFSAERLKGVDSTLKIQPAKLEDSAVYLCASSPGQGFSYNSPLHFGNGTRLTVT.